This TCR beta chain was sequenced during a study of beta chain features in type 1 diabetes. Trimming took 6 bases from V and 1 from J, leaving 13 bases between them. Germline lookup yields CDR1 MNHEY and CDR2 SVGAGI. There are 15 residues in the CDR3. Expressed TCRB transcripts were sequenced after all isolated RNA was converted to cDNA. The data were produced by immunoSEQ multiplex PCR, yet TCRdb's version contains in-frame clones alone and is incomplete. The sample contains 500,000 to 700,000 clones, roughly 15% of which appear only once. This clone occurred a few times. V usage is TRBV6-5 and J usage is TRBJ1-5, with D perhaps matching TRBD1 (6 bases). The sample was naive CD4+ T cells from blood. This receptor was obtained from a man aged 18 to 30 in good health. The CDR3 sequence is CASSIRGSSNQPQHF. The CDR3 bases are TGTGCCAGCAGCATAAGGGGGTCGAGCAATCAGCCCCAGCATTTT.